A single TCR beta chain is shown here with its context. Measured with immunoSEQ multiplex PCR; TCRdb has only the in-frame clones, and not every one. The table has 80,000 to 95,000 clones, more than 75% seen once. CDR3 size: 16 residues. In germline, CDR1 is MNHEY, CDR2 SVGAGI. Trimming cost V 2 bases and J 3 bases, with 16 bases left between them. This specimen belongs to a study of blood T cell repertoires in COVID-19. Whole-study context: PBMCs, B-cell-depleted T cells, or T cells provided the cDNA or gDNA that made up the material.

The chain combines TRBV6-5 with TRBJ2-5; no reliable D call. This receptor was taken from a woman between 70 and 85 years old with acute or convalescent COVID-19. The sample taken for sequencing was peripheral blood. The CDR3 reads CASSYLSLGWKETQYF. In DNA, the CDR3 is TGTGCCAGCAGTTACCTTTCCTTGGGCTGGAAAGAGACCCAGTACTTC.